The 24 T cell receptor beta chains below all came from one sample that was sequenced in a study of spatial heterogeneity in lung cancer. TCRdb reprocessed the 5' RACE reads via MiXCR and lists one record per CDR3 protein. The data hold some 5,900 distinct CDR3 sequences, with around 8% observed a single time. Findings and caveats of the study: Mutation tallies in tumors tracked expanded intratumoral alpha and beta TCR counts.

No cognate antigen is known for these TCRs. Described time point: sample taken at primary tumor resection. Sequencing used lung tumor tissue, obtained at surgery. All receptors come from a female donor with early-stage non-small cell lung cancer.

This clonotype is labeled as medium-sized (0.01 to 0.1%). Found in a library prepared for alpha chains, this beta chain is an off-target read, and its abundance has little meaning. The chain couples TRBV4-1 to TRBJ2-3; weak D call: TRBD2 (6 bases). The ends were cut back, 5 bases at V and 3 bases at J, with 12 bases in the middle. From germline, CDR1 is MGHRA and CDR2 YSYEKL. CDR3 length equals 14 residues. The CDR3 DNA reads TGCGCCAGCAGCAGGGACTCCCGGACAGATACGCAGTATTTT. It encodes CASSRDSRTDTQYF.

This clonotype ranks as medium-sized. Being off target in a library aimed at alpha chains, this beta chain has a size of little meaning. This chain joins TRBV11-1 and TRBJ2-3; no clear D gene. The CDR3 runs to 15 residues. Germline V gene lookup returns CDR1 SGHAT and CDR2 FQDESV (reference sequence). V was clipped by 3 bases and J by 2 bases, with 12 bases between them. The DNA for the CDR3 is TGTGCCAGCAGCTTCATCGCCTCATCCACAGATACGCAGTATTTT. Its translation is CASSFIASSTDTQYF.

By proportion, this clonotype is medium-sized. Because the library targeted alpha chains, this beta chain is an off-target read whose size means little. This chain links TRBV3-1 with TRBJ1-6, with 10 bases aligning to TRBD1. Germline V gene data show CDR1 as LGHDT and CDR2 as YNNKEL (reference sequence). The length of the CDR3 is 17 residues. The V gene end was trimmed by 1 base and the J gene end by 8 bases; junction bases not matched to a gene: 8. The CDR3 region is CASSQGGTGEQYSPLHF. In DNA form, the CDR3 reads TGTGCCAGCAGCCAAGGAGGGACAGGGGAACAGTATTCACCCCTCCACTTT.

In this sample, this clonotype is medium-sized (0.01 to 0.1%). The library was built for alpha chains, so this beta chain is an off-target read and its size means little. This rearrangement joins TRBV20-1 to TRBJ2-7; D may correspond to TRBD1 or TRBD2 (6 bases each). Germline CDR1 and CDR2: DFQATT and SNEGSKA (reference sequence). V dropped 6 bases and J dropped 4 bases, with 16 bases sitting between them. There are 13 residues in the CDR3. The CDR3 nucleotides are TGCAGTGCCTGGGGGGACAATAGTTACGAGCAGTACTTC. This gives the protein CSAWGDNSYEQYF.

By sample share, this clonotype is medium-sized. The library was prepared for alpha chains; this beta chain is a stray read, so its frequency means little. The J gene is TRBJ2-1, the V gene TRBV7-3; TRBD2 matches at 9 bases. CDR1 and CDR2 (germline): SGHTA, FQGTGA. Unmatched junction bases numbered 7, after V lost 5 bases and J lost 8 bases. This CDR3 has 14 residues. DNA of the CDR3: TGTGCCAGCAGCCTCGGGACTAGCTCGCATGAGCAGTTCTTC. Translating it yields CASSLGTSSHEQFF.

In its sample, this clonotype is large. This beta chain is a stray sequence in a library constructed for alpha chains; its clone size is not meaningful. The V gene is TRBV6-2 or TRBV6-3, the J gene TRBJ2-5; 10 bases line up with TRBD2. In germline, CDR1 is MNHEY, CDR2 SVGEGT. The CDR3 totals 16 residues. Unmatched junction bases numbered 10, after V lost 7 bases and J lost 2 bases. The CDR3 DNA is TGTGCCAGCACCGATACCCTGACTAGCGGGCAAGAGACCCAGTACTTC. Translation gives CASTDTLTSGQETQYF.

In its sample, this clonotype was seen many times. A library made for alpha chains picked up this beta chain off target, so its size means little. The chain employs TRBV29-1 and TRBJ1-1, with D unclear. This CDR3 region has 13 residues. V lost 6 bases and J lost 1, with 12 bases in between. The germline V gene has CDR1 SQVTM and CDR2 ANQGSEA. This chain's CDR3 is CSVQKSGNTEAFF. The CDR3, as DNA: TGCAGCGTCCAAAAGTCGGGGAACACTGAAGCTTTCTTT.

This clonotype has at least ten counts. Because this beta chain is a stray read in a library intended to capture alpha chains, its abundance should not be given much weight. The CDR3 nucleotides are TGCAGTGCTAGAGCCGCGGGACTATACTACAATGAGCAGTTCTTC. This encodes CSARAAGLYYNEQFF. The chain employs TRBV20-1 and TRBJ2-1; 7 bases match TRBD2. The CDR3 has 15 amino acids. Germline V gene sequence: CDR1 DFQATT, CDR2 SNEGSKA (reference sequence). The V gene end was trimmed by 1 base and the J gene end by 3 bases; junction bases not matched to a gene: 6.

This clonotype was picked up many times. The library was built for alpha chains, so this beta chain is an off-target read and its size means little. The chain combines TRBV20-1 with TRBJ2-1; 8 bases agree with TRBD2. The CDR3 extends over 15 amino acids. The V gene's germline CDR1 is DFQATT and CDR2 SNEGSKA (reference sequence). Germline trimming cut 6 bases from V and 5 bases from J; bases unmatched to any gene: 12. In nucleotides, the CDR3 is TGCAGTGCCGAAATTCTCAGCGGGAGAAACAATGAGCAGTTCTTC. This translates into CSAEILSGRNNEQFF.

This clonotype is labeled as medium-sized (0.01 to 0.1%). This beta chain was picked up by a library intended for alpha chains and is off target, so its count carries little meaning. V usage is TRBV28 and J usage is TRBJ2-7; a weak D match, TRBD2 (5 bases). V lost 10 bases, J lost 1 base, and 14 bases lay in between. This CDR3 spans 13 amino acids. Germline V gene sequence: CDR1 MDHEN, CDR2 SYDVKM. The CDR3 nucleotides read TGTGCCACCCTCTCCGGCGGGTCCTACGAGCAGTACTTC. This codes for CATLSGGSYEQYF. Full variable domain (missing parts from reference TRBV28 and TRBJ2-7): DVKVTQSSRYLVKRTGEKVFLECVQDMDHENMFWYRQDPGLGLRLIYFSYDVKMKEKGDIPEGYSVSREKKERFSLILESASTNQTSMYLCATLSGGSYEQYFGPGTRLTVT.

At least ten counts were recorded for this clonotype. A library made for alpha chains picked up this beta chain off target, so its size means little. This rearrangement joins TRBV12-3 or TRBV12-4 to TRBJ1-5; possibly TRBD1 for D (5 bases). The V gene lost 3 bases and the J gene lost 4 bases, with 19 bases spanning the gap. The CDR3 is 17 amino acids. The CDR3 is CASSFRGRGRGNQPQHF. The CDR3 nucleotides are TGTGCCAGCAGTTTTCGCGGGAGGGGACGAGGGAATCAGCCCCAGCATTTT.

This clonotype was seen repeatedly, ten times or more. Because the library targeted alpha chains, this beta chain is an off-target read whose size means little. The chain employs TRBV12-3 or TRBV12-4 and TRBJ1-3, with D unclear. This CDR3 region has 11 residues. The V end was cut by 6 bases, the J end by 6 bases, with 6 bases between. CDR3 in amino acids: CASSLTNTIYF. Here the CDR3 DNA reads TGTGCCAGCAGCCTGACAAACACCATATATTTT.

This clonotype was detected ten times or more. As an off-target read in a library built for alpha chains, this beta chain has a frequency of little significance. V gene TRBV30 combines with J gene TRBJ2-1, with TRBD2 matching 12 bases. CDR3 length: 13 residues. Trimming at V came to 0 bases and at J to 9 bases, leaving 0 bases not matched to a gene. From germline, CDR1 is GTSNPN and CDR2 SVGIG (reference sequence). The CDR3 coding sequence is TGTGCCTGGAGTGTACTAGCGGGAGGTGAGCAGTTCTTC. Amino acid sequence: CAWSVLAGGEQFF.

In its sample, this clonotype was seen many times. This beta chain is a stray read from a library made for alpha chains; its abundance is not meaningful. The chain carries TRBV28 and TRBJ2-7; D unclear. There are 14 residues in the CDR3. The germline gives CDR1 MDHEN, CDR2 SYDVKM. The V end was cut by 2 bases, the J end by 0 bases, with 8 bases between. The CDR3 bases are TGTGCCAGCAGTTTAGTGGGGTCCTCCTACGAGCAGTACTTC. This encodes CASSLVGSSYEQYF. Full variable domain (outside the CDR3, taken from reference TRBV28 and TRBJ2-7): DVKVTQSSRYLVKRTGEKVFLECVQDMDHENMFWYRQDPGLGLRLIYFSYDVKMKEKGDIPEGYSVSREKKERFSLILESASTNQTSMYLCASSLVGSSYEQYFGPGTRLTVT.

Remarks on this clonotype: Because the library targeted alpha chains, this beta chain is an off-target read whose size means little. The gene calls are TRBV3-2 and TRBJ2-7; no check of the table's D call, TRBD1, against the DNA was made. TRBV3-2 is given as a pseudogene. The CDR3 runs to 16 residues. CDR3: CASSQDRDRASYEQYF. The DNA of the CDR3 is TGTGCCAGCAGCCAAGATAGGGACAGGGCTAGCTACGAGCAGTACTTC.

This clonotype was seen many times. In a library made to pick up alpha chains, this beta chain is a stray read with a size that means little. V and J are TRBV5-1 and TRBJ2-7, with 7 bases lining up with TRBD1. Germline V gene sequence: CDR1 SGHRS, CDR2 YFSETQ. The CDR3 spans 13 residues. V lost 4 bases and J lost 3; bases outside the gene matches: 4. The CDR3 spells CASSGGQNYEQYF. The CDR3 bases are TGCGCCAGCAGCGGGGGACAGAACTACGAGCAGTACTTC.

This clonotype was detected ten times or more. This beta chain came through as a stray read in a library set up for alpha chains, and its size says little. The genes are TRBV18 and TRBJ2-1; 13 bases line up with TRBD2. CDR3 length: 16 amino acids. CDR1 is KGHSH and CDR2 is LQKENI in the germline V gene. J lost 3 bases, V lost 4 bases, and 3 bases had no gene match. The CDR3 DNA is TGTGCCAGCTCACGGACTAGCGGGGGAGGCTACAATGAGCAGTTCTTC. Amino acid sequence: CASSRTSGGGYNEQFF.

Many counts were recorded for this clonotype. As an off-target read in a library built for alpha chains, this beta chain has a frequency of little significance. This chain joins TRBV20-1 and TRBJ2-5; either TRBD1 or TRBD2 may supply D (5 bases each). Germline V gene sequence: CDR1 DFQATT, CDR2 SNEGSKA (reference sequence). The CDR3 length is 14 residues. V was pared by 4 bases and J by 4 bases, with 16 bases between. CDR3 region: CSATGTRGSETQYF. CDR3 nucleotides: TGCAGTGCTACTGGGACCCGGGGTTCAGAGACCCAGTACTTC.

In its sample, this clonotype was seen many times. In a library made to pick up alpha chains, this beta chain is a stray read with a size that means little. This sequence joins TRBV6-2 or TRBV6-3 and TRBJ2-5; D is unresolved. Looked up from germline, CDR1 is MNHEY and CDR2 is SVGEGT. V was pared by 3 bases and J by 7 bases, with 12 bases between. The CDR3 extends over 13 amino acids. DNA of the CDR3: TGTGCCAGCAGTTATAATAAGTTAGGGACCCAGTACTTC. This gives the protein CASSYNKLGTQYF.

This clonotype is categorized as medium-sized. Because the library targeted alpha chains, this beta chain is an off-target read whose size means little. This chain joins TRBV28 and TRBJ2-3; TRBD2 is a possible D gene (6 bases). The CDR3 has 15 amino acids. The germline V and J ends were trimmed by 2 bases and 0 bases, with 9 bases remaining between them. The germline CDR1 and CDR2 sequences are MDHEN and SYDVKM. CDR3 in DNA: TGTGCCAGCAGTTTAGGAGGGACTAGCACAGATACGCAGTATTTT. Its protein is CASSLGGTSTDTQYF. The full variable domain, its missing parts supplied by reference TRBV28 and TRBJ2-3, is DVKVTQSSRYLVKRTGEKVFLECVQDMDHENMFWYRQDPGLGLRLIYFSYDVKMKEKGDIPEGYSVSREKKERFSLILESASTNQTSMYLCASSLGGTSTDTQYFGPGTRLTVL.

The table lists this clonotype with many counts. This beta chain represents an off-target read in a library built for alpha chains; its size is of limited meaning. The chain uses TRBV6-1 and TRBJ1-2, with no clear D. The CDR3 has 12 residues. In germline, CDR1 is MNHNS, CDR2 SASEGT. V was pared by 7 bases and J by 7 bases, with 13 bases between. The CDR3 sequence is CASTSVGRGYTF. The CDR3 DNA follows: TGTGCCAGCACTTCAGTCGGCCGTGGCTACACCTTC.

Judged by abundance, this clonotype is medium-sized. This beta chain represents an off-target read in a library built for alpha chains; its size is of limited meaning. The V and J genes are TRBV5-1 and TRBJ1-6; 8 nucleotides align to TRBD1. Looked up from germline, CDR1 is SGHRS and CDR2 is YFSETQ. J gave up 7 bases and V 4 bases, and 4 bases lay outside the gene matches. The CDR3 sequence is 14 residues long. CDR3 in amino acids: CASSPRDRNSPLHF. The CDR3 bases are TGCGCCAGCAGCCCCCGGGACAGGAATTCACCCCTCCACTTT.

Ten or more counts support this clonotype. Because the library targeted alpha chains, this beta chain is an off-target read whose size means little. The chain joins TRBV7-9 to TRBJ1-4, with 7 bases aligning to TRBD1. This CDR3 region has 14 residues. Per germline, CDR1 SEHNR and CDR2 FQNEAQ (reference sequence). V trimming: 3 bases; J trimming: 3 bases; junction bases outside the gene matches: 1. CDR3 in DNA: TGTGCCAGCAGCTTGGGACAGTCTAATGAAAAACTGTTTTTT. The encoded protein is CASSLGQSNEKLFF.

To note about this clonotype: Because the library targeted alpha chains, this beta chain is an off-target read whose size means little. This rearrangement joins TRBV20-1 to TRBJ2-7; D call uncertain. The CDR3 extends over 14 amino acids. The germline V and J ends were trimmed by 3 bases and 0 bases, with 12 bases remaining between them. Per germline, CDR1 DFQATT and CDR2 SNEGSKA (reference sequence). The CDR3 coding sequence is TGCAGTGCTAGTGGAGCACCAAACTCCTACGAGCAGTACTTC. Translated: CSASGAPNSYEQYF.